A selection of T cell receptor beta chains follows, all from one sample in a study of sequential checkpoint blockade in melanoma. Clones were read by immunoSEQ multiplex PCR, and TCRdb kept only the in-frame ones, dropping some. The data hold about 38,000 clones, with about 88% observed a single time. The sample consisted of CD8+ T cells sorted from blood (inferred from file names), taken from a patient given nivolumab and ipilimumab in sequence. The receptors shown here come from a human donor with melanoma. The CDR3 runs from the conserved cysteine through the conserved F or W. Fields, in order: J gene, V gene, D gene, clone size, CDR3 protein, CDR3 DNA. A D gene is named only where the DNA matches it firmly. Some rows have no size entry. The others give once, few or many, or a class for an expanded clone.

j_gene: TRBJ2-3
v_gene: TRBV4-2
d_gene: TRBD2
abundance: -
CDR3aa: CASSQTSGSTDTQYF
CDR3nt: TGTGCCAGCAGCCAAACTAGCGGGAGCACAGATACGCAGTATTTT

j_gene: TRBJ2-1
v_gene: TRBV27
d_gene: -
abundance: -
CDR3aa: CASWSGEYDEQFF
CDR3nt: TGTGCCAGCTGGTCGGGGGAGTACGATGAGCAGTTCTTC

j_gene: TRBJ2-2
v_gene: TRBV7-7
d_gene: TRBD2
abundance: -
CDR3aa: CASSSLAGPNTGELFF
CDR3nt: TGTGCTAGCAGTTCACTAGCGGGACCCAACACCGGGGAGCTGTTTTTT

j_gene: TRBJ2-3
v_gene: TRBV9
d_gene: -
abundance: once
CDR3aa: CASSALGGGGDTQYF
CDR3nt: TGTGCCAGCAGCGCCTTGGGAGGGGGTGGTGATACGCAGTATTTT

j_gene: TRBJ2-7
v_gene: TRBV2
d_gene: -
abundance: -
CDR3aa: CASSGAWLRTYEQYF
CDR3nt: TGTGCCAGCAGTGGGGCTTGGCTTAGGACCTACGAGCAGTACTTC

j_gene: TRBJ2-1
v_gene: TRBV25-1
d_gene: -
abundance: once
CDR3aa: CASSFGGPYNEQFF
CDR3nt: TGTGCCAGCAGTTTCGGCGGGCCCTACAATGAGCAGTTCTTC

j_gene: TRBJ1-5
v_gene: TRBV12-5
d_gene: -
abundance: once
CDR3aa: CASGMLGGYSNQPQHF
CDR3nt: TGTGCTAGTGGAATGCTAGGGGGATATAGCAATCAGCCCCAGCATTTT

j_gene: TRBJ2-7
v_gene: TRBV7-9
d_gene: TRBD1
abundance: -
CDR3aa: CASSSPDRVYEQYF
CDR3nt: TGTGCCAGCAGCTCACCCGACAGGGTTTACGAGCAGTACTTC

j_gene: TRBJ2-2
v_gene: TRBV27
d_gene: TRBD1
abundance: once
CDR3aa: CASSSQGAGGTGELFF
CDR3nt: TGTGCCAGCAGTTCACAGGGGGCGGGTGGAACCGGGGAGCTGTTTTTT

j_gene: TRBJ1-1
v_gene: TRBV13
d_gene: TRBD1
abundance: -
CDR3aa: CASSESPGQGNTEAFF
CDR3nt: TGTGCCAGCAGCGAATCCCCGGGACAGGGGAACACTGAAGCTTTCTTT

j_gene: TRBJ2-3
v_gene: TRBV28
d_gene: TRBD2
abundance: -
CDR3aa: CASSPSQSGRAHYF
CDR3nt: TGTGCCAGCAGTCCGAGTCAAAGCGGGAGGGCGCACTATTTT

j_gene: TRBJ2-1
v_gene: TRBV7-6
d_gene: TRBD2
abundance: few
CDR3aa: CASSHPLAGSYNEQFF
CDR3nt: TGTGCCAGCAGCCACCCCCTAGCGGGATCCTACAATGAGCAGTTCTTC

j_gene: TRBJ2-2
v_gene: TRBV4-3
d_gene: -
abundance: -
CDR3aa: CASSQEWLEGAGTGELFF
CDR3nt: TGCGCCAGCAGCCAAGAGTGGTTGGAGGGGGCGGGCACCGGGGAGCTGTTTTTT

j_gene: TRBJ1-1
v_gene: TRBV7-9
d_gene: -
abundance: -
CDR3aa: CASSWRNTEAFF
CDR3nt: TGTGCCAGCAGCTGGAGGAACACTGAAGCTTTCTTT

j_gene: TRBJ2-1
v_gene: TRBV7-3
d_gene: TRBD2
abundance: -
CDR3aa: CASRYGLAVYNEQFF
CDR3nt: TGTGCCAGCAGGTACGGACTAGCGGTCTACAATGAGCAGTTCTTC

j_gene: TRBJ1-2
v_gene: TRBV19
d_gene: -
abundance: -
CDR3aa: CASSNRDGYTF
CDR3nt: TGTGCCAGTAGTAACAGGGATGGCTACACCTTC

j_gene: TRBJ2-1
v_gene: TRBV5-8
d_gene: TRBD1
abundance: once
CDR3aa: CASSPSGTGVFDEQFF
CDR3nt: TGTGCCAGCAGTCCGTCCGGGACAGGGGTGTTCGATGAGCAGTTCTTC

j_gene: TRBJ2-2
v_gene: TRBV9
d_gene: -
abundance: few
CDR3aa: CASSRSTGTNPGELFF
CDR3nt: TGTGCCAGCAGCCGGTCCACCGGGACAAATCCCGGGGAGCTGTTTTTT

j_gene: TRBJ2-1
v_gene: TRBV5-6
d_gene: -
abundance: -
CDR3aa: CASINSERRYNEQFF
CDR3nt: TGTGCCAGCATAAACAGCGAACGGAGGTACAATGAGCAGTTCTTC

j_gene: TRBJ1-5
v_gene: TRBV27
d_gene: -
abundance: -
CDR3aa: CASSPGGEYQPQHF
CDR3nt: TGTGCCAGCTCGCCGGGGGGGGAATACCAGCCCCAGCATTTT

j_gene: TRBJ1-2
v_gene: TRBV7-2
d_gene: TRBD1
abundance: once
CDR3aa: CASSLDPAGGRSYGYTF
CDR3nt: TGTGCCAGCAGCTTAGATCCCGCAGGGGGGCGGTCCTATGGCTACACCTTC

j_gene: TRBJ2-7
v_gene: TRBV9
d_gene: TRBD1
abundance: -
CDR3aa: CASSGTGHYEQYF
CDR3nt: TGTGCCAGCAGCGGGACAGGTCACTACGAGCAGTACTTC

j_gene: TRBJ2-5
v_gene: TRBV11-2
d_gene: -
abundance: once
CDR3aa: CASSLGGRQETQYF
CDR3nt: TGTGCCAGCAGCTTAGGTGGCCGCCAAGAGACCCAGTACTTC

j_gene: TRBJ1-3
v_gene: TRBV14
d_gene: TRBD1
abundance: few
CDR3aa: CASSQLFGTVMRPNSGNTIYF
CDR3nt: TGTGCCAGCAGCCAACTATTCGGGACAGTGATGAGACCGAACTCTGGAAACACCATATATTTT

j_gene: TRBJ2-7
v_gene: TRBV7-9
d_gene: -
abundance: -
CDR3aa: CASSLASGRNDEQYF
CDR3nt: TGTGCCAGCAGCTTAGCTTCCGGGAGAAACGACGAGCAGTACTTC

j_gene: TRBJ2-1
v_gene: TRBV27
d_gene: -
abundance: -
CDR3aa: CASTTAGALGQFF
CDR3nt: TGTGCCAGCACCACGGCGGGCGCACTGGGGCAGTTCTTC

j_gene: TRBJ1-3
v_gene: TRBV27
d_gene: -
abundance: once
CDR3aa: CASSLTPLSGNTIYF
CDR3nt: TGTGCCAGCAGTTTAACTCCACTCTCTGGAAACACCATATATTTT

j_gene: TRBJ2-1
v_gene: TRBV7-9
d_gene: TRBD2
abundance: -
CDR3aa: CASSSLAGGESYNEQFF
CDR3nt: TGTGCCAGCAGCTCGCTAGCGGGAGGAGAGTCCTACAATGAGCAGTTCTTC

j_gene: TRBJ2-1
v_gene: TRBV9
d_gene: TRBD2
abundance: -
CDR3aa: CASSPRASGVFNEQFF
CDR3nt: TGTGCCAGCAGCCCAAGAGCTAGCGGGGTGTTCAATGAGCAGTTCTTC

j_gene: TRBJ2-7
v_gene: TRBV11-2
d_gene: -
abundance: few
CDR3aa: CASSLGHVYEQYF
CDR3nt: TGTGCCAGCAGCTTAGGGCACGTCTACGAGCAGTACTTC

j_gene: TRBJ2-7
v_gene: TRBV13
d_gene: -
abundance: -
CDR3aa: CASSSSYEQYF
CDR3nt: TGTGCCAGCAGCTCCAGCTACGAGCAGTACTTC

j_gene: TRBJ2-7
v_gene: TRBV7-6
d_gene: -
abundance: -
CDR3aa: CASSLDTGYEQYF
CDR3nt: TGTGCCAGCAGCTTAGACACGGGCTACGAGCAGTACTTC

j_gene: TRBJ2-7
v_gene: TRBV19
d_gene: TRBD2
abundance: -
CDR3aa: CASTASGSSGEQYF
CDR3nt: TGTGCCAGTACCGCTAGCGGGAGCTCCGGCGAGCAGTACTTC

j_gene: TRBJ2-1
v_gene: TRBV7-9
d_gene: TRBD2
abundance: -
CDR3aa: CASSLTGLAGVASSHEQFF
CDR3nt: TGTGCCAGCAGCTTAACGGGACTAGCGGGAGTAGCGAGTAGTCATGAGCAGTTCTTC

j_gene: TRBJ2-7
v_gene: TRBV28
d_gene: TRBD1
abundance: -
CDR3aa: CASSPRQGMGDEQYF
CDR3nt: TGTGCCAGCAGTCCGCGACAGGGGATGGGAGACGAGCAGTACTTC

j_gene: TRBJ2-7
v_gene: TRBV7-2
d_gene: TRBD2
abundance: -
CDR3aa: CASSLKFRLAGGYEQYF
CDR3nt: TGTGCCAGCAGCTTAAAGTTTAGACTAGCGGGAGGATACGAGCAGTACTTC

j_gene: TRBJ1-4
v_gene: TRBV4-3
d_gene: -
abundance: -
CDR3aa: CASSQELAGGANEKLFF
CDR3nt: TGCGCCAGCAGCCAAGAGTTGGCGGGAGGCGCTAATGAAAAACTGTTTTTT

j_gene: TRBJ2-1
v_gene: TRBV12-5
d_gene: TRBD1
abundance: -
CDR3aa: CASGAGTGGDEQFF
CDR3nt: TGTGCTAGTGGCGCCGGGACAGGGGGCGATGAGCAGTTCTTC

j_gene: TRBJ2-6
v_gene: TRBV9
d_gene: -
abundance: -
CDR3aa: CASSVGGEPSSGANVLTF
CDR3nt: TGTGCCAGCAGCGTAGGCGGCGAGCCTTCCTCTGGGGCCAACGTCCTGACTTTC

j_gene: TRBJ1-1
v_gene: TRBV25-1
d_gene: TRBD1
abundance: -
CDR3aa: CASSVQGVNTEAFF
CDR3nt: TGTGCCAGCAGTGTTCAGGGGGTGAACACTGAAGCTTTCTTT

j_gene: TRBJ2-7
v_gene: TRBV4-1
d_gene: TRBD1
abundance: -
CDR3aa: CASSPGQGSYEQYF
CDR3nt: TGCGCCAGCAGCCCGGGACAGGGTTCCTACGAGCAGTACTTC

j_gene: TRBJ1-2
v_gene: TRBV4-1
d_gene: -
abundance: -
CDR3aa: CASSPWEGTNYGYTF
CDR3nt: TGCGCCAGCAGCCCGTGGGAGGGGACCAACTATGGCTACACCTTC

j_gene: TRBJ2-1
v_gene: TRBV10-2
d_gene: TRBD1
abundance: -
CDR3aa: CASSAGTGGYNEQFF
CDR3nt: TGCGCCAGCAGTGCTGGCACAGGGGGCTACAATGAGCAGTTCTTC

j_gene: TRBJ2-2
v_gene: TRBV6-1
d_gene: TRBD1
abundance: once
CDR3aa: CASSDEWGQFTGELFF
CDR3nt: TGTGCCAGCAGTGACGAATGGGGACAGTTCACCGGGGAGCTGTTTTTT

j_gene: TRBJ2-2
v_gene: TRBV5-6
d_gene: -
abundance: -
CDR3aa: CASSFGNTGELFF
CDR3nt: TGTGCCAGCAGCTTCGGGAACACCGGGGAGCTGTTTTTT

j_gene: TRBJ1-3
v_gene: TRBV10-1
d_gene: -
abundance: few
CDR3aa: CASKSTGELSGNTIYF
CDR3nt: TGCGCCAGCAAATCCACAGGTGAACTCTCTGGAAACACCATATATTTT

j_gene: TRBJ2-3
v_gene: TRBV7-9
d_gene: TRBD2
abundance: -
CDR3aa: CASSSREASGSVDTQYF
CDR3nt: TGTGCCAGCAGCTCCCGAGAGGCTAGCGGGAGTGTTGATACGCAGTATTTT

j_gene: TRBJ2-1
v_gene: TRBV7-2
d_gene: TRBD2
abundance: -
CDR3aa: CASSLQLADLGNEQFF
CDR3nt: TGTGCCAGCAGCCTCCAGCTAGCGGACCTAGGGAATGAGCAGTTCTTC

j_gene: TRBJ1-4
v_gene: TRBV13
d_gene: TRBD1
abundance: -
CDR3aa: CASSSTGSSEKLFF
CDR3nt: TGTGCCAGCAGCTCGACAGGGAGTAGTGAAAAACTGTTTTTT

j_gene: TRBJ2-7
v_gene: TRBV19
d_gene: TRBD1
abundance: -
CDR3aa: CASSITGGWIGEQYF
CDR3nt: TGTGCCAGTAGTATTACAGGGGGCTGGATCGGCGAGCAGTACTTC

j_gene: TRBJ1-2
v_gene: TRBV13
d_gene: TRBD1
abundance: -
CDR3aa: CASSLLRQGNYGYTF
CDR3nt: TGTGCCAGCAGCCTCCTTCGACAGGGTAACTATGGCTACACCTTC

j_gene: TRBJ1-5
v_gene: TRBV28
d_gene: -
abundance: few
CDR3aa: CASRLISNQPQHF
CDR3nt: TGTGCCAGCAGACTGATTAGCAATCAGCCCCAGCATTTT

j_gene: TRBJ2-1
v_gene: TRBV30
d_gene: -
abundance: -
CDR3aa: CAWSVGGSGEQFF
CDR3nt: TGTGCCTGGAGTGTAGGTGGGAGCGGTGAGCAGTTCTTC

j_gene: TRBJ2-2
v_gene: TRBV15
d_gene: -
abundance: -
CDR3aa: CATSRYEPTGTGELFF
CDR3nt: TGTGCCACCAGCAGATATGAACCGACAGGCACCGGGGAGCTGTTTTTT

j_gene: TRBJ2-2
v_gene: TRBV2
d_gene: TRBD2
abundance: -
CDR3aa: CASSLAGGTGELFF
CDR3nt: TGTGCCAGCAGCCTAGCGGGAGGCACCGGGGAGCTGTTTTTT

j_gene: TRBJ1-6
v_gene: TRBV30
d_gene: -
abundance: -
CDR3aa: CAWSVLIRLRGGNNSPLHF
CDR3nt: TGTGCCTGGAGTGTACTCATACGGCTACGTGGGGGCAATAATTCACCCCTCCACTTT